The rows below give T cell receptor beta chains drawn from one sample of a study of T cell repertoires in cytomegalovirus infection. Via MiXCR, TCRdb re-called the reads, giving one row per CDR3 protein. This sample carries hundreds of thousands of distinct CDR3 sequences, roughly 30% of them seen once, and the ten largest clones take roughly 12%. Their target antigens are unknown. The sample consisted of cultured CD8+ T cells from PBMCs, taken from culture after CMV antigen stimulation. These TCRs come from a human donor in good health (CMV status not recorded). Some clones in this sample may be carry-over from other donors' samples. The CDR3 runs from the conserved cysteine through the conserved F or W. The D gene is left open where the match is weak. Not every row has a clone size; where given, it reads once, few, many or a size class.

D	V	size	J	DNA	CDR3
TRBD1	TRBV12-3/TRBV12-4	NA	TRBJ2-1	TGTGCCAGCAGTTTCGGGACAGGGGGCTATGAGCAGTTCTTC	CASSFGTGGYEQFF
NA	TRBV7-9	many	TRBJ2-5	TGTGCCAGCACCCCGGGAAGCCAAGAGACCCAGTACTTC	CASTPGSQETQYF
NA	TRBV7-2	many	TRBJ1-5	TGTGCCAGCAGCTTAGTGGGGGGGGCTAGCAATCAGCCCCAGCATTTT	CASSLVGGASNQPQHF
NA	TRBV2	NA	TRBJ1-2	TGTGCCAGCAGCGACACAAACTATGGCTACACCTTC	CASSDTNYGYTF
NA	TRBV24-1	NA	TRBJ2-2	TGTGCCACCAGTGATTTGATGCTGCGAACCCAAGTTAGGTACACCGGGGAGCTGTTTTTT	CATSDLMLRTQVRYTGELFF
NA	TRBV28	few	TRBJ2-5	TGTGCCAGCAGCCCAACCCGGGACAGAGGGAGGGAGACCCAGTACTTC	CASSPTRDRGRETQYF
TRBD1	TRBV19	few	TRBJ2-4	TGTGCCAGTAGTATGCGGGACAGGGGAAGCAAAAACATTCAGTACTTC	CASSMRDRGSKNIQYF
NA	TRBV29-1	once	TRBJ1-3	TGCAGCGTTGGGCAAGGAAACACCATATATTTT	CSVGQGNTIYF
NA	TRBV4-1	NA	TRBJ2-1	TGCGCCAGCAGCCAAGAGTGGGTAAGGTACAATGAGCAGTTCTTC	CASSQEWVRYNEQFF
NA	TRBV7-8	many	TRBJ2-5	TGTGCCAGCGGCCTCACAGGGACGGAGACCCAGTACTTC	CASGLTGTETQYF
NA	TRBV27	NA	TRBJ2-4	TGTGCCAGCAGTCAACGTGCGGCCGGCAAAAACATTCAGTACTTC	CASSQRAAGKNIQYF
TRBD1	TRBV7-2	few	TRBJ2-1	TGTGCCAGCAGCCATCGACAGGGGGCACCGCTTTACAATGAGCAGTTCTTC	CASSHRQGAPLYNEQFF
TRBD1	TRBV4-1	NA	TRBJ1-1	TGCGTCAGCAGCCAAAGAGGGGGCATGGACACTGAAGCTTTCTTT	CVSSQRGGMDTEAFF
TRBD1	TRBV7-8	many	TRBJ1-4	TGTGCCAGCAGCTCGACGGGACAGGGCAATGAAAAACTGTTTTTT	CASSSTGQGNEKLFF
NA	TRBV5-6	NA	TRBJ1-2	TGTGCCAGCAGCGAACCACAGGTCTATGGCTACACCTTC	CASSEPQVYGYTF
NA	TRBV4-1	NA	TRBJ2-6	TGCGCCAGCAGCCAAGATTCGGTTGCTGAAGTATCCTCTGGGGCCAACGTCCTGACTTTC	CASSQDSVAEVSSGANVLTF
TRBD1	TRBV27	NA	TRBJ2-6	TGTGCCTGCAGACCGACAGGGGCCGGCCGTAAAGTCTGGGCCAACGTCCTGACTTTC	CACRPTGAGRKVWANVLTF
NA	TRBV14	NA	TRBJ2-3	TGTGCCAGCAGCCGCGAAAAGGGAGGCACAGATACGCAGTATTTT	CASSREKGGTDTQYF
NA	TRBV4-2	NA	TRBJ2-2	TGTGCCAGCAGCCAAGAGAGGTGGGGTCGGGGCAGGGAGAACACCGGGGAGCTGTTTTTT	CASSQERWGRGRENTGELFF
NA	TRBV7-6	many	TRBJ1-6	TGTGCCAGCAGCTCCGACGGGTATTCACCCCTCCACTTT	CASSSDGYSPLHF
TRBD2	TRBV6-1	few	TRBJ2-3	TGTGCCAGCAGCCCGAAAAATGTGGGACTAGCAGGCCCCACAGATACGCAGTATTTT	CASSPKNVGLAGPTDTQYF
NA	TRBV7-9	NA	TRBJ1-1	TGTGCCAGCAGCTTCCGAGGGGCGAACACTGAAGCTTTCTTT	CASSFRGANTEAFF
NA	TRBV29-1	few	TRBJ1-2	TGCAGCGTTGAGGAAAGGGTCGGTAGAACCTTC	CSVEERVGRTF
NA	TRBV4-1	NA	TRBJ2-7	TGCGCCAGCAGCCAGAGAGCAGGGATCGACGAGCAGTACTTC	CASSQRAGIDEQYF
NA	TRBV4-3	few	TRBJ2-3	TGCGCCAGCAGCCAAGTGGCGGGGGCTACAGATACGCAGTATTTT	CASSQVAGATDTQYF
TRBD1	TRBV6-1	NA	TRBJ1-1	TGTGCCAGCAGTGAACTGGACAGGGTGAACACTGAAGCTTTCTTT	CASSELDRVNTEAFF
NA	TRBV7-9	NA	TRBJ2-7	TGTGCCAGCAGCTTAGCGAGAGGTACTAACTCCTACGAGCAGTACTTC	CASSLARGTNSYEQYF
NA	TRBV28	NA	TRBJ1-6	TGTGCCAGCAGTTTAGGAGGGGGATGGAGTTCACCCCTCCACTTT	CASSLGGGWSSPLHF
NA	TRBV5-8	few	TRBJ2-5	TGTGCCAGCAGCTTGGTTTCAGTCAGGGGGGACCTCCAAGAGACCCAGTACTTC	CASSLVSVRGDLQETQYF
TRBD1	TRBV7-6	NA	TRBJ1-6	TGTGCCAGCAGCTCTGGACAGGGGGGAAATTCACCCCTCCACTTT	CASSSGQGGNSPLHF
NA	TRBV6-2/TRBV6-3	NA	TRBJ2-3	TGTGCCAGCGAAGGAGATCGAGCAGCAGATACGCAGTATTTT	CASEGDRAADTQYF